The rows below give T cell receptor beta chains drawn from one sample of a study of cytomegalovirus exposure and HLA in healthy donors. Assay: immunoSEQ multiplex PCR; the TCRdb copy retains only in-frame clones and omits some. The data contain approximately 120,000 clones, about two thirds of them singletons. What was sequenced was PBMCs. These receptors all come from a woman aged 70-85 years in good health and CMV-seropositive. CDR3s include the opening cysteine and the closing phenylalanine or tryptophan. Each record gives: V gene, clone size, J gene, D gene, CDR3 protein, CDR3 DNA. D genes are given only for firm matches. Only part of the rows carry a size: once, few, many, or a class if the clone is expanded.

>TRBV11-2|few|TRBJ2-3|TRBD2
CASREGGLAGWFSTDTQYF
TGTGCCAGCAGGGAGGGGGGACTAGCGGGGTGGTTTAGCACAGATACGCAGTATTTT
>TRBV7-3|.|TRBJ1-3|.
CASSLPPQGNSGNTIYF
TGTGCCAGCAGCCTCCCCCCACAGGGAAACTCTGGAAACACCATATATTTT
>TRBV27|few|TRBJ1-2|.
CASSSRDGGNYGYTF
TGTGCCAGCAGTTCCCGGGACGGGGGGAACTATGGCTACACCTTC
>TRBV5-1|.|TRBJ1-1|.
CASSLVAGVNTEAFF
TGCGCCAGCAGCTTGGTGGCAGGGGTGAACACTGAAGCTTTCTTT
>TRBV4-3|.|TRBJ1-1|.
CASSQDEGLNTEAFF
TGCGCCAGCAGCCAAGATGAGGGCTTGAACACTGAAGCTTTCTTT
>TRBV18|.|TRBJ2-1|TRBD2
CASSPVGGTSYNEQFF
TGTGCCAGCTCACCAGTCGGGGGGACCTCCTACAATGAGCAGTTCTTC
>TRBV30|few|TRBJ1-1|.
CAWSVNRNTEAFF
TGTGCCTGGAGTGTAAATAGAAACACTGAAGCTTTCTTT
>TRBV6-5|.|TRBJ2-3|TRBD2
CASRVAGGADTQYF
TGTGCCAGCAGGGTTGCGGGGGGGGCAGATACGCAGTATTTT
>TRBV7-2|.|TRBJ2-5|.
CASSPLLYTQETQYF
TGTGCCAGCAGCCCCTTGTTGTACACCCAAGAGACCCAGTACTTC
>TRBV7-9|.|TRBJ1-6|.
CASSENSPLHF
TGTGCCAGCAGTGAGAATTCACCCCTCCACTTT
>TRBV30|.|TRBJ1-5|.
CAWSQGRDQPQHF
TGTGCCTGGAGCCAGGGGCGGGATCAGCCCCAGCATTTT
>TRBV7-9|.|TRBJ1-4|.
CASSPSQAATNEKLFF
TGTGCCAGCAGCCCGTCCCAGGCCGCAACTAATGAAAAACTGTTTTTT
>TRBV29-1|.|TRBJ2-2|TRBD1
CSVETGDRGLTGELFF
TGCAGCGTTGAAACAGGGGACAGGGGGCTCACCGGGGAGCTGTTTTTT
>TRBV6-5|once|TRBJ2-1|TRBD1
CASKKTGVNEQFF
TGTGCCAGCAAAAAAACAGGGGTCAATGAGCAGTTCTTC
>TRBV5-1|.|TRBJ1-1|TRBD1
CASSLAGQVMNTEAFF
TGCGCCAGCAGCTTGGCAGGACAGGTTATGAACACTGAAGCTTTCTTT
>TRBV18|.|TRBJ1-1|.
CASSHPGTMNTEAFF
TGTGCCAGCTCACACCCCGGGACAATGAACACTGAAGCTTTCTTT
>TRBV19|.|TRBJ1-1|.
CASSGQFTEAFF
TGTGCCAGTAGTGGACAGTTCACTGAAGCTTTCTTT
>TRBV19|.|TRBJ1-2|.
CASTPQRGLPNSGYTF
TGTGCCAGTACCCCTCAGCGCGGACTCCCTAACTCTGGCTACACCTTC
>TRBV7-2|.|TRBJ2-3|.
CASSLLTDTQYF
TGTGCCAGCAGCTTACTCACAGATACGCAGTATTTT
>TRBV6-5|.|TRBJ1-2|.
CASSYGRQSINYGYTF
TGTGCCAGCAGTTACGGTCGACAGTCCATCAACTATGGCTACACCTTC
>TRBV5-8|.|TRBJ2-7|.
CASSASGKLSYEQYF
TGTGCCAGCAGCGCCTCAGGAAAACTCTCCTACGAGCAGTACTTC
>TRBV18|.|TRBJ2-1|.
CASSPGGREQFF
TGTGCCAGCTCACCAGGGGGGAGAGAGCAGTTCTTC
>TRBV28|once|TRBJ1-1|.
CASTDSATEAFF
TGTGCCAGTACGGACAGCGCAACTGAAGCTTTCTTT
>TRBV7-9|.|TRBJ1-5|TRBD1
CASSLDRAYNQPQHF
TGTGCCAGCAGCCTCGACAGGGCATACAATCAGCCCCAGCATTTT
>TRBV5-6|.|TRBJ2-5|.
CASSLSPQAQETQYF
TGTGCCAGCAGCTTAAGCCCACAGGCCCAAGAGACCCAGTACTTC
>TRBV7-2|few|TRBJ1-1|TRBD1
CASSLGWGDRATEAFF
TGTGCCAGCAGCTTAGGCTGGGGGGACAGGGCCACTGAAGCTTTCTTT